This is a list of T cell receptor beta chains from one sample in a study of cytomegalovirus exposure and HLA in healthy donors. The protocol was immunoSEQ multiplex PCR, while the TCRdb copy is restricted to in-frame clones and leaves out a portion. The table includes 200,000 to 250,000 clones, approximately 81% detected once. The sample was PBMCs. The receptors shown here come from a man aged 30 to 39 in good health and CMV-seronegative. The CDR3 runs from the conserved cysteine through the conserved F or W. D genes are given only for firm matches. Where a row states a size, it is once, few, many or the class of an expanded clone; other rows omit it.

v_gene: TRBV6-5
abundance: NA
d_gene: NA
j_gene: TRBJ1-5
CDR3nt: TGTGCCAGCAGCAAGCGGTGGAATCAGCCCCAGCATTTT
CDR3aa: CASSKRWNQPQHF

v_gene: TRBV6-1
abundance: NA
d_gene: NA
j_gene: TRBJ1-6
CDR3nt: TGTGCCAGCAGTGACTATTCACCCCTCCACTTT
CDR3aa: CASSDYSPLHF

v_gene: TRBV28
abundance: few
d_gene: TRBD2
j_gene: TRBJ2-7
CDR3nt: TGTGCCAGCAGGCCCGGGACTAGCGGTACCTACGAGCAGTACTTC
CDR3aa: CASRPGTSGTYEQYF

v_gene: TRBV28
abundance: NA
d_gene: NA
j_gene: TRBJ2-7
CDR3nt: TGTGCCAGCAGGACTACAGGGTTGGTGTACTTC
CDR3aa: CASRTTGLVYF

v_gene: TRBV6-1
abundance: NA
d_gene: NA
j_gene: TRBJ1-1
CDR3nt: TGTGCCAGCAGGGACAGTTTGAACACTGAAGCTTTCTTT
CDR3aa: CASRDSLNTEAFF

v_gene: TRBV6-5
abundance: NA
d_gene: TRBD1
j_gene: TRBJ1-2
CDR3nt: TGTGCCAGCGATACCGGGACAGGGGATAACTATGGCTACACCTTC
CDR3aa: CASDTGTGDNYGYTF

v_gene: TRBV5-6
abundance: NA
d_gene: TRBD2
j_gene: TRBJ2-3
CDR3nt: TGTGCCAGCAGCTTGCTGTGGACTAGCGGGGGGTCAAGCACAGATACGCAGTATTTT
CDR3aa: CASSLLWTSGGSSTDTQYF

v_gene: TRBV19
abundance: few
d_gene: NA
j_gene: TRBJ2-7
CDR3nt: TGTGCCAGTAGTATTGCTGCGGGGGCGCTAAAAAACGAGCAGTACTTC
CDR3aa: CASSIAAGALKNEQYF

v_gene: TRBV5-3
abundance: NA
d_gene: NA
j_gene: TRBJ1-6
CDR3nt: TGTGCCAGAAGCTTGGAGCCAGGGTACAATTCACCCCTCCACTTT
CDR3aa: CARSLEPGYNSPLHF

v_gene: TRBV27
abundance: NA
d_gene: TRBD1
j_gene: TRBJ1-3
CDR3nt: TGTGCCAGCAGTTTATTAGGGGGCGGAAACACCATATATTTT
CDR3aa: CASSLLGGGNTIYF

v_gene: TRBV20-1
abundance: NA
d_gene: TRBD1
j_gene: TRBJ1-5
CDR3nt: TGCAGTGCTTCGATACAGGGGTCCCTGCATTTT
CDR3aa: CSASIQGSLHF

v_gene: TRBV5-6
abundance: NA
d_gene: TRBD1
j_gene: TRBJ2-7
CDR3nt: TGTGCCAGCAGGTCAATCGGGACAGGGGATTACGAGCAGTACTTC
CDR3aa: CASRSIGTGDYEQYF

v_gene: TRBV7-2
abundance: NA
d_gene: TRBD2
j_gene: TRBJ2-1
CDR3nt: TGTGCCAGCAGCTTAGCTGGGACTAGCGGGGGGGAGAATGAGCAGTTCTTC
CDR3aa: CASSLAGTSGGENEQFF

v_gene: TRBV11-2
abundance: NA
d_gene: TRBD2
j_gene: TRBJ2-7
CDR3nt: TGTGCCAGCAGCTCGACTAGCGGGGGGTCCTACGAGCAGTACTTC
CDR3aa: CASSSTSGGSYEQYF

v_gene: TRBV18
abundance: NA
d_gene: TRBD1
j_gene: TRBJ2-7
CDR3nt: TGTGCCAGCTCACCATCGGCCTGGCCGAGGACAGGGACCTACGAGCAGTACTTC
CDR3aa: CASSPSAWPRTGTYEQYF

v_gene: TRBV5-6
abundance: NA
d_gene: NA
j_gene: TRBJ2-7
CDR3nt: TGTGCCAGCAGCTTTTTCACAGGTGACCGCTCCTACGAGCAGTACTTC
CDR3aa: CASSFFTGDRSYEQYF

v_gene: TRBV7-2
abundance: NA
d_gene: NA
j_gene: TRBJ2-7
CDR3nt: TGTGCCAGCGGCCGATCATACCCGACCTACGAGCAGTACTTC
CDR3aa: CASGRSYPTYEQYF

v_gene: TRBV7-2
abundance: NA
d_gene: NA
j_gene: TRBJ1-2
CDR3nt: TGTGCCAGCAGCGGAGGGTCCTCTGGCTACACCTTC
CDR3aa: CASSGGSSGYTF

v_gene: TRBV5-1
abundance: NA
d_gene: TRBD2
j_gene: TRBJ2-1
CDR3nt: TGCGCCAGCAGCATCAGCGGGGGGGCGAATGAGCAGTTCTTC
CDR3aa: CASSISGGANEQFF

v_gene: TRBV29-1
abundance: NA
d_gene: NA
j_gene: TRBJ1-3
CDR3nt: TGCAGCGTTAGCCCTAACTCCTCTGGAAACACCATATATTTT
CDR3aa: CSVSPNSSGNTIYF

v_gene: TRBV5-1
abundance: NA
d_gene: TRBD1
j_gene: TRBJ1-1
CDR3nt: TGCGCCAGCAGCGGAACAGGGGTGAATGAAGCTTTCTTT
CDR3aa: CASSGTGVNEAFF

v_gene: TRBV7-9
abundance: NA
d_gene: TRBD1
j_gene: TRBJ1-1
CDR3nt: TGTGCCAGCAGAACGACAGGGGGAGCTTTCTTT
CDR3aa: CASRTTGGAFF

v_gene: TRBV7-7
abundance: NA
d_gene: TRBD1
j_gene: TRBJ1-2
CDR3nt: TGTGCTAGCAGCCCCCTACAGGGGGGGGGCTCTGGCTACACCTTC
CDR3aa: CASSPLQGGGSGYTF

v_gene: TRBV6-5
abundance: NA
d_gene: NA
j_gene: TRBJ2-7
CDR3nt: TGTGCCAGCAGCTCGCTCAACAGCTACGAGCAGTACTTC
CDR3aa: CASSSLNSYEQYF

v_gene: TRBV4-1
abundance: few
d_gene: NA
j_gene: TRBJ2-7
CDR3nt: TGCGCCAGCAGCCAACGGTCAGGGTTTGGCGAGCAGTACTTC
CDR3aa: CASSQRSGFGEQYF

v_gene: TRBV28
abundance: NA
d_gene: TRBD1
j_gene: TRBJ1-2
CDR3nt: TGTGCCAGCAGTTTCGGACAGGGCTATGGCTACACCTTC
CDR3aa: CASSFGQGYGYTF

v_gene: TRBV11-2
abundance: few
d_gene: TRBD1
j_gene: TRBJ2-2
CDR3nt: TGTGCCAGCGGGACAGCGAACACCGGGGAGCTGTTTTTT
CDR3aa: CASGTANTGELFF

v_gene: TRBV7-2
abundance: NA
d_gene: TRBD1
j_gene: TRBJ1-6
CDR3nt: TGTGCCACTGGGACAGGGGGAACGTATTCACCCCTCCACTTT
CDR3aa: CATGTGGTYSPLHF

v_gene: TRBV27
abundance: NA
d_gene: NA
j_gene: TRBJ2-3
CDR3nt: TGTGCCAGCAGTCCACGGGGGAGAGCCACAGATACGCAGTATTTT
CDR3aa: CASSPRGRATDTQYF

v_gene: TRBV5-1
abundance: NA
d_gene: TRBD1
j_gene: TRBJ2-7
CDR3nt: TGCGCCAGCAGCCGCCAAACAGGGGGTACCTCCTACGAGCAGTACTTC
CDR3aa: CASSRQTGGTSYEQYF

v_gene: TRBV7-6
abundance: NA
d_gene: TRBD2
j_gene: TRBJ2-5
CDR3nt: TGTGCCAGCAGCTTAGAGGGGCGGGGGGCCGCGACCCAGTACTTC
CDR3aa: CASSLEGRGAATQYF

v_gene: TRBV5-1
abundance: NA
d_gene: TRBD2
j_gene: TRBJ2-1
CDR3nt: TGCGCCAGCAGCTTGACTACTAGCGGGGTTAATGAGCAGTTCTTC
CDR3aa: CASSLTTSGVNEQFF

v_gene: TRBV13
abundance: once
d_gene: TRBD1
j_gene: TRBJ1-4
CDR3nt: TGTGCCAGCAGCTTACGGACAGGGGGATCAACTAATGAAAAACTGTTTTTT
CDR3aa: CASSLRTGGSTNEKLFF

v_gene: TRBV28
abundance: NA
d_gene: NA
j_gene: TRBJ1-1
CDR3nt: TGTGCCACCTCGGGTCGACTAGTGAACACTGAAGCTTTCTTT
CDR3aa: CATSGRLVNTEAFF

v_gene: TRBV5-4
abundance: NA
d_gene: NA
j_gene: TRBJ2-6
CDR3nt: TGTGCCAGCAGCCCGCAGGGCTCTGGGGCCAGCGTCCTGACTTTC
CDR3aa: CASSPQGSGASVLTF

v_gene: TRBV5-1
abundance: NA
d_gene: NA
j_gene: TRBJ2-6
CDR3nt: TGCGCCAGCAGCTTATCCCGCTCTGGGGCCAACGTCCTGACTTTC
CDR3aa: CASSLSRSGANVLTF

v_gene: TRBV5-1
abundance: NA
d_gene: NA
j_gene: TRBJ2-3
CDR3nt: TGCGCCAGCAGCTTGCAGGGTCTTACAGATACGCAGTATTTT
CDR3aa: CASSLQGLTDTQYF

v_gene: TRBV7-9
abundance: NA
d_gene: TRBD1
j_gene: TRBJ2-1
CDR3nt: TGTGCCATCGATAGTGGACAGGGCTACAATGAGCAGTTCTTC
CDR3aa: CAIDSGQGYNEQFF

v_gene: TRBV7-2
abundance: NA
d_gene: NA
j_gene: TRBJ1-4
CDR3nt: TGTGGGGAGCAGCTTGCAGATGAAAAACTGTTTTTT
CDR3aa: CGEQLADEKLFF